Shown below are 23 T cell receptor beta chains from a single sample sequenced in a study of blood T cell repertoires in COVID-19. Assay used: immunoSEQ multiplex PCR; TCRdb lists only in-frame clones, some missing. The table has about 140,000 clones, approximately 88% seen once. The source material was PBMCs or T cells enriched from blood (not recorded which). The receptors originated from a man in his forties with acute COVID-19.

This clone was seen a single time. The V call is TRBV7-9, the J call TRBJ2-1; TRBD2 is a possible D gene (6 bases). This CDR3 is 11 amino acids long. Trimming took off 5 bases at V and 8 bases at J, with 7 bases between the two ends. Germline loops: CDR1 SEHNR, CDR2 FQNEAQ (reference sequence). The chain's CDR3 is CASSPSDEQFF. Here the CDR3 DNA reads TGTGCCAGCAGCCCTAGCGATGAGCAGTTCTTC.

This clone has a handful of counts. The chain recombines TRBV4-1 with TRBJ2-3, with D possibly being TRBD1 (5 bases). The CDR3 consists of 17 residues. The germline CDR1 and CDR2 sequences are MGHRA and YSYEKL. The germline V and J ends were trimmed by 1 base and 0 bases, with 14 bases remaining between them. The CDR3 reads CASSQVGNRYSTDTQYF. For the CDR3, the DNA is TGCGCCAGCAGCCAAGTTGGTAACAGGTATAGCACAGATACGCAGTATTTT.

The rearrangement uses TRBV28 and TRBJ2-2, with a possible D match to TRBD2 (6 bases). Germline V gene lookup returns CDR1 MDHEN and CDR2 SYDVKM. The CDR3 loop spans 15 amino acids. V lost 3 bases and J 4 bases, leaving 12 bases between the germline ends. CDR3 in amino acids: CASSFERVVTGELFF. In DNA form, the CDR3 reads TGTGCCAGCAGTTTTGAGCGGGTCGTCACCGGGGAGCTGTTTTTT.

The V gene is TRBV7-2, the J gene TRBJ2-1; possibly TRBD1 for D (5 bases). Per germline, CDR1 SGHTA and CDR2 FQGNSA. This CDR3 region has 15 residues. The V and J ends lost 5 bases and 2 bases respectively, with 13 bases between them. As DNA, the CDR3 is TGTGCCAGCAGCATAGGGGCTAACACCTACAATGAGCAGTTCTTC. This gives the protein CASSIGANTYNEQFF.

The CDR3 spells CASIGILNTEAFF. DNA for the CDR3: TGTGCCAGCATCGGGATTTTGAACACTGAAGCTTTCTTT. The chain is built from TRBV4-2 and TRBJ1-1; no definite D call. The germline V gene has CDR1 LGHNA and CDR2 YNFKEQ. The CDR3 totals 13 residues. V lost 7 bases and J 0 bases, leaving 9 bases between the germline ends.

The chain is built from TRBV5-1 and TRBJ2-7, with TRBD2 matching 7 bases. V lost 1 base and J lost 2; bases outside the gene matches: 9. Per the germline V gene, CDR1 is SGHRS and CDR2 is YFSETQ. The CDR3 consists of 16 residues. In nucleotides, the CDR3 is TGCGCCAGCAGCTTGAGGGGACCGGGAGGAGCCTACGAGCAGTACTTC. Protein: CASSLRGPGGAYEQYF.

The rearrangement joins TRBV4-2 to TRBJ2-1; 11 bases agree with TRBD2. This CDR3 spans 17 amino acids. J gave up 7 bases and V 4 bases, and 12 bases lay outside the gene matches. Per the germline V gene, CDR1 is LGHNA and CDR2 is YNFKEQ. CDR3 DNA: TGTGCCAGCAGCCCCACCTTTAGCGGGGGGGTGGCAAATGAGCAGTTCTTC. Encoded protein: CASSPTFSGGVANEQFF.

The rearrangement uses TRBV3-1 (or the pseudogene TRBV3-2) and TRBJ1-4; tentative D call: TRBD1 (5 bases). The CDR3 runs 13 residues. Germline V gene data show CDR1 as LGHDT and CDR2 as YNNKEL (reference sequence). Deletions cut 3 bases from V and 7 bases from J, with 9 bases between. The CDR3 DNA follows: TGTGCCAGCAGCCAGAGAAGGGGTGAAAAACTGTTTTTT. It translates to CASSQRRGEKLFF.

Only a few counts were recorded for this clone. This chain connects TRBV4-3 to TRBJ2-2, with 9 bases matching TRBD2. Trimming cost V 1 base and J 1 base; bases outside gene matches: 4. Germline-derived CDR1 and CDR2 are LGHNA and YSLEER. This CDR3 has 17 residues. The CDR3 reads CASSQGRAGGNTGELFF. CDR3 nucleotides: TGCGCCAGCAGCCAAGGAAGAGCGGGAGGGAACACCGGGGAGCTGTTTTTT.

CDR3 residues: CASRTGKHSTDTQYF. In nucleotides, the CDR3 is TGTGCCAGCAGGACCGGGAAGCATAGCACAGATACGCAGTATTTT. The chain is built from TRBV11-2 and TRBJ2-3, with D possibly being TRBD2 (5 bases). This CDR3 has 15 amino acids. Per germline, CDR1 SGHAT and CDR2 FQNNGV. Trimming stripped 6 bases from V and 0 bases from J, with 13 bases between.

The genes are TRBV25-1 and TRBJ2-3, with 11 nucleotides matching TRBD2. V lost 2 bases, J lost 2 bases, and 6 bases stayed unmatched. CDR3 length equals 17 residues. Germline V lookup: CDR1 MGHDK, CDR2 SYGVNS. The CDR3 bases are TGTGCCAGCAGTGAAGTCCTAGCGGGAGGTATCACAGATACGCAGTATTTT. It is translated as CASSEVLAGGITDTQYF.

The chain is built from TRBV2 and TRBJ1-1, with 9 nucleotides matching TRBD1. This CDR3 comprises 14 residues. V lost 7 bases, J lost 1 base, and 4 bases stayed unmatched. Germline CDR1 and CDR2: SNHLY and FYNNEI. As DNA, the CDR3 is TGTGCCAGCACCCTGGACAGGGGGAACACTGAAGCTTTCTTT. It yields the protein CASTLDRGNTEAFF.

V is TRBV3-1 (or the pseudogene TRBV3-2) and J is TRBJ2-7; 7 nucleotides agree with TRBD1. The CDR3 consists of 16 residues. With V trimmed by 5 bases and J by 0 bases, 10 bases remained unmatched. From germline, CDR1 is LGHDT and CDR2 YNNKEL (reference sequence). The CDR3: CASSYTGASISYEQYF. The CDR3 region has the DNA TGTGCCAGCAGCTACACAGGGGCCTCAATCTCCTACGAGCAGTACTTC.

This sequence joins TRBV28 and TRBJ1-5; TRBD1 is a possible D gene (6 bases). V was pared by 2 bases and J by 5 bases, with 10 bases between. Germline V lookup: CDR1 MDHEN, CDR2 SYDVKM. The CDR3 totals 14 residues. The CDR3 sequence is CASSLAGGYQPQHF. In nucleotides, the CDR3 is TGTGCCAGCAGTTTAGCTGGGGGCTATCAGCCCCAGCATTTT. The full variable domain, its missing parts supplied by reference TRBV28 and TRBJ1-5, is DVKVTQSSRYLVKRTGEKVFLECVQDMDHENMFWYRQDPGLGLRLIYFSYDVKMKEKGDIPEGYSVSREKKERFSLILESASTNQTSMYLCASSLAGGYQPQHFGDGTRLSIL.

The chain is built from TRBV28 and TRBJ2-3; 9 nucleotides match TRBD2. Germline-derived CDR1 and CDR2 are MDHEN and SYDVKM. This CDR3 is 20 amino acids long. The V and J ends lost 3 bases and 5 bases, in that order; junction bases with no gene match: 21. CDR3 region: CASSFGILRESGRRRDTQYF. DNA for the CDR3: TGTGCCAGCAGTTTTGGGATACTACGCGAGAGCGGGAGGCGCCGAGATACGCAGTATTTT.

V gene TRBV27 combines with J gene TRBJ1-2, with 8 bases matching TRBD1. This CDR3 contains 16 residues. V trimming: 5 bases; J trimming: 1 base; junction bases outside the gene matches: 9. Germline values: CDR1 MNHEY, CDR2 SMNVEV (reference sequence). The CDR3 loop reads CASSPSRDRLNYGYTF. CDR3 nucleotides: TGTGCCAGCAGTCCTAGCCGGGACAGGCTTAACTATGGCTACACCTTC.

This chain joins TRBV5-1 and TRBJ2-2, with 7 nucleotides matching TRBD1. CDR3 length equals 14 residues. CDR1 and CDR2 (germline): SGHRS, YFSETQ. V trimming: 8 bases; J trimming: 5 bases; junction bases outside the gene matches: 9. The CDR3 coding sequence is TGCGCCAGTGTTCGGGACAGCGGAACCGGGGAGCTGTTTTTT. Translated: CASVRDSGTGELFF.

This chain connects TRBV7-9 to TRBJ1-4, with D possibly TRBD1 on 5 matching bases. CDR3 length equals 17 residues. V was trimmed by 2 bases and J by 7 bases, leaving 20 bases between them. In germline, CDR1 is SEHNR, CDR2 FQNEAQ (reference sequence). The CDR3 sequence: CASSLNMGRQGAEKLFF. CDR3 bases: TGTGCCAGCAGCTTAAATATGGGGAGGCAGGGAGCTGAAAAACTGTTTTTT.

V and J are TRBV30 and TRBJ1-1; possibly TRBD1 for D (5 bases). V gave up 8 bases and J gave up 4 bases, with 17 bases separating them. The CDR3 has 13 residues. CDR1 and CDR2 (germline): GTSNPN, SVGIG (reference sequence). CDR3 protein: CAGDGVMGTEAFF. CDR3 coding DNA: TGTGCCGGGGACGGGGTCATGGGCACTGAAGCTTTCTTT.

The CDR3 sequence: CASSIGGEQFF. DNA of the CDR3: TGTGCCAGTAGTATAGGCGGTGAGCAGTTCTTC. This chain uses TRBV19 with TRBJ2-1; D is unresolved. Trimming took off 1 base at V and 9 bases at J, with 4 bases between the two ends. The CDR3 totals 11 residues. Germline CDR1 is LNHDA and CDR2 is SQIVND (reference sequence). The full variable domain, with the rest looked up from reference TRBV19 and TRBJ2-1, is DGGITQSPKYLFRKEGQNVTLSCEQNLNHDAMYWYRQDPGQGLRLIYYSQIVNDFQKGDIAEGYSVSREKKESFPLTVTSAQKNPTAFYLCASSIGGEQFFGPGTRLTVL.

The CDR3 sequence is CASSQETGYYEQYF. For the CDR3, the DNA is TGTGCCAGCAGCCAAGAGACAGGATACTACGAGCAGTACTTC. The chain links TRBV3-1 (or the pseudogene TRBV3-2) to TRBJ2-7, with a tentative D call TRBD1 (6 bases). Trimming stripped 0 bases from V and 3 bases from J, with 9 bases between. Germline lookup yields CDR1 LGHDT and CDR2 YNNKEL (reference sequence). The CDR3 consists of 14 residues.

V is TRBV11-2 and J is TRBJ2-2, with a possible D match to TRBD2 (6 bases). CDR3 size: 15 residues. Germline V CDR1 and CDR2: SGHAT, FQNNGV. V was trimmed by 5 bases and J by 4 bases, leaving 14 bases between them. In nucleotides, the CDR3 is TGTGCCAGCAGCCGGGGGACTCCCCTCACCGGGGAGCTGTTTTTT. Translating gives CASSRGTPLTGELFF.

The chain has TRBV3-1 (or the pseudogene TRBV3-2) and TRBJ1-1; D gene uncertain. Germline V gives CDR1 LGHDT, CDR2 YNNKEL (reference sequence). CDR3 length: 14 amino acids. The V end was cut by 0 bases, the J end by 4 bases, with 9 bases between. The CDR3 region has the DNA TGTGCCAGCAGCCAAGATCGTGTTGTCACTGAAGCTTTCTTT. Translation: CASSQDRVVTEAFF.